Listed below are T cell receptor beta chains from one sample, sequenced in a study of radiotherapy plus CTLA-4 blockade in lung cancer. The table came from immunoSEQ multiplex PCR; TCRdb's copy has only in-frame clones and leaves some out. The sample includes about 51,000 clones, roughly 77% seen only once; the top ten take 8.5%. The starting material was peripheral blood, obtained from a patient treated with radiotherapy plus ipilimumab. These receptors were obtained from a human donor with non-small cell lung cancer who had a complete response to radiotherapy plus ipilimumab. CDR3s include the opening cysteine and the closing phenylalanine or tryptophan. A D gene is named only where the DNA matches it firmly. Clone sizes are given selectively: once, few, many, or a class where the clone is expanded.

d_call: -
clone_size: -
v_call: TRBV7-9
j_call: TRBJ1-2
cdr3_nt: TGTGCCAGCAGCTTAGATGCGGCGTCGCATGGCTACACCTTC
cdr3_aa: CASSLDAASHGYTF

d_call: -
clone_size: -
v_call: TRBV7-2
j_call: TRBJ2-5
cdr3_nt: TGTGCCAGCAGCTTATTTCAGGGCGATCAAGAGACCCAGTACTTC
cdr3_aa: CASSLFQGDQETQYF

d_call: -
clone_size: few
v_call: TRBV5-5
j_call: TRBJ2-7
cdr3_nt: TGTGCCAGCAGCCTGAGACAGGTTCTCTACGAGCAGTACTTC
cdr3_aa: CASSLRQVLYEQYF

d_call: -
clone_size: once
v_call: TRBV11-3
j_call: TRBJ2-6
cdr3_nt: TGTGCCAGCAGCTTAGGCCAGGGATCAAGCTCTGGGGCCAACGTCCTGACTTTC
cdr3_aa: CASSLGQGSSSGANVLTF

d_call: TRBD1
clone_size: -
v_call: TRBV7-2
j_call: TRBJ1-5
cdr3_nt: TGTGCCAGCAGCTGGAGAGGGCAGGGGGTGCGCAATCAGCCCCAGCATTTT
cdr3_aa: CASSWRGQGVRNQPQHF

d_call: -
clone_size: -
v_call: TRBV7-6
j_call: TRBJ2-5
cdr3_nt: TGTGCCAGCAGCTTACAGGAACAAGAGACCCAGTACTTC
cdr3_aa: CASSLQEQETQYF

d_call: TRBD2
clone_size: -
v_call: TRBV6-6
j_call: TRBJ2-5
cdr3_nt: TGTGCCAGCAATTCGGGAGGGGTGGAGACCCAGTACTTC
cdr3_aa: CASNSGGVETQYF

d_call: -
clone_size: -
v_call: TRBV7-2
j_call: TRBJ2-2
cdr3_nt: TGTGCCAGCAGCTTTCGGACACCACTCGGGGAGCTGTTTTTT
cdr3_aa: CASSFRTPLGELFF

d_call: -
clone_size: -
v_call: TRBV2
j_call: TRBJ1-4
cdr3_nt: TGTGCCAGCAGCCTAAACACCGAGGGCGAAAAACTGTTTTTT
cdr3_aa: CASSLNTEGEKLFF

d_call: -
clone_size: -
v_call: TRBV9
j_call: TRBJ1-3
cdr3_nt: TGTGCCAGCAGCGCGGGAGGGGACGGAAACACCATATATTTT
cdr3_aa: CASSAGGDGNTIYF

d_call: -
clone_size: -
v_call: TRBV7-2
j_call: TRBJ1-1
cdr3_nt: TGTGCCAGCAGCATAGGCTTCGGACAGGAAGCTTTCTTT
cdr3_aa: CASSIGFGQEAFF

d_call: -
clone_size: -
v_call: TRBV5-4
j_call: TRBJ2-7
cdr3_nt: TGTGCCAGCAGCTTGGCAGGCGGAGGGGCCTCCTACGAGCAGTACTTC
cdr3_aa: CASSLAGGGASYEQYF

d_call: TRBD2
clone_size: few
v_call: TRBV10-3
j_call: TRBJ2-5
cdr3_nt: TGTGCCATCAGTGAGAGGGCTAGCGGGAGCGAGACCCAGTACTTC
cdr3_aa: CAISERASGSETQYF

d_call: -
clone_size: -
v_call: TRBV11-2
j_call: TRBJ1-5
cdr3_nt: TGTGCCAGCAGCCTTTATAGCAATCAGCCCCAGCATTTT
cdr3_aa: CASSLYSNQPQHF

d_call: -
clone_size: once
v_call: TRBV5-1
j_call: TRBJ1-4
cdr3_nt: TGCGCCAGCAGCTTGGGAGAGGGAGGGGAAAAACTGTTTTTT
cdr3_aa: CASSLGEGGEKLFF

d_call: TRBD1
clone_size: few
v_call: TRBV7-2
j_call: TRBJ1-1
cdr3_nt: TGTGCCAGCAGCTTAGGGACAGGGGTGAACACTGAAGCTTTCTTT
cdr3_aa: CASSLGTGVNTEAFF

d_call: TRBD1
clone_size: -
v_call: TRBV25-1
j_call: TRBJ1-6
cdr3_nt: TGTGCCAGCAGTGATCCCGGGACAGCGAATTCACCCCTCCACTTT
cdr3_aa: CASSDPGTANSPLHF

d_call: -
clone_size: -
v_call: TRBV7-9
j_call: TRBJ1-2
cdr3_nt: TGTGCCAGCAGCTTAAAACTTCAACATGGCTACACCTTC
cdr3_aa: CASSLKLQHGYTF

d_call: -
clone_size: few
v_call: TRBV7-9
j_call: TRBJ2-7
cdr3_nt: TGTGCCAGCAGCTTACAGGGGCAGGTATCCGGCGAGCAGTACTTC
cdr3_aa: CASSLQGQVSGEQYF

d_call: TRBD1
clone_size: -
v_call: TRBV5-6
j_call: TRBJ1-5
cdr3_nt: TGTGCCAGCAGCTATAGGACAGGGTGGAATCAGCCCCAGCATTTT
cdr3_aa: CASSYRTGWNQPQHF

d_call: -
clone_size: -
v_call: TRBV19
j_call: TRBJ1-2
cdr3_nt: TGTGCCAGTATATGGCAAGGACAGAGCTATGGCTACACCTTC
cdr3_aa: CASIWQGQSYGYTF

d_call: TRBD1
clone_size: -
v_call: TRBV27
j_call: TRBJ1-2
cdr3_nt: TGTGCCAGCAGAAATGCAGGGGGGAACTATGGCTACACCTTC
cdr3_aa: CASRNAGGNYGYTF

d_call: -
clone_size: -
v_call: TRBV6-5
j_call: TRBJ1-1
cdr3_nt: TGTGCCAGCAGTTCGCGCCGCACTGAAGCTTTCTTT
cdr3_aa: CASSSRRTEAFF

d_call: -
clone_size: -
v_call: TRBV9
j_call: TRBJ2-3
cdr3_nt: TGTGCCAGCAGCGTAGACTACGACACAGATACGCAGTATTTT
cdr3_aa: CASSVDYDTDTQYF

d_call: TRBD1
clone_size: -
v_call: TRBV6-4
j_call: TRBJ2-3
cdr3_nt: TGTGCCAGCAGTGACTCCGGGACAGGGGGCGCAGATACGCAGTATTTT
cdr3_aa: CASSDSGTGGADTQYF

d_call: -
clone_size: -
v_call: TRBV4-3
j_call: TRBJ2-3
cdr3_nt: TGCGCCAGCAGCGGCCGACAGGCAGATACGCAGTATTTT
cdr3_aa: CASSGRQADTQYF

d_call: -
clone_size: few
v_call: TRBV10-3
j_call: TRBJ1-1
cdr3_nt: TGTGCCATCAGTCGGGGAGCGAACACTGAAGCTTTCTTT
cdr3_aa: CAISRGANTEAFF

d_call: -
clone_size: -
v_call: TRBV4-1
j_call: TRBJ1-6
cdr3_nt: TGCGCCAGCAGCCAAGTAGAAAGGAGGAGTGGATCACCCCTCCACTTT
cdr3_aa: CASSQVERRSGSPLHF

d_call: TRBD2
clone_size: -
v_call: TRBV30
j_call: TRBJ2-2
cdr3_nt: TGTGCCTGGAGTCTCCGCGGGGGGTGGGACACCGGGGAGCTGTTTTTT
cdr3_aa: CAWSLRGGWDTGELFF

d_call: -
clone_size: once
v_call: TRBV7-9
j_call: TRBJ1-1
cdr3_nt: TGTGCCAGCAGCTTTGCGTACTTCATGAACACTGAAGCTTTCTTT
cdr3_aa: CASSFAYFMNTEAFF

d_call: TRBD2
clone_size: -
v_call: TRBV5-1
j_call: TRBJ2-3
cdr3_nt: TGCGCCAGCAGCTTGGCTAGCGGGGGCCCTATTAGGACAGATACGCAGTATTTT
cdr3_aa: CASSLASGGPIRTDTQYF

d_call: TRBD2
clone_size: few
v_call: TRBV19
j_call: TRBJ2-7
cdr3_nt: TGTGCCAGTAGTCCGGGGGGACGGCAGTACTTC
cdr3_aa: CASSPGGRQYF

d_call: -
clone_size: -
v_call: TRBV7-9
j_call: TRBJ1-2
cdr3_nt: TGTGCCAGCAGCTTAGCTGGGGAGGGCTTCTATGGCTACACCTTC
cdr3_aa: CASSLAGEGFYGYTF

d_call: TRBD1
clone_size: few
v_call: TRBV28
j_call: TRBJ1-4
cdr3_nt: TGTGCCAGCAGTTTGGCGGACAGGGGGAGTGAAAAACTGTTTTTT
cdr3_aa: CASSLADRGSEKLFF

d_call: -
clone_size: -
v_call: TRBV7-9
j_call: TRBJ2-3
cdr3_nt: TGTGCCAGCACTAAACCGGGACTTTTCCTCACAGATACGCAGTATTTT
cdr3_aa: CASTKPGLFLTDTQYF

d_call: -
clone_size: -
v_call: TRBV4-3
j_call: TRBJ2-1
cdr3_nt: TGCGCCAGCAGCCAAGCATACAGGGTCAATGAGCAGTTCTTC
cdr3_aa: CASSQAYRVNEQFF

d_call: TRBD1
clone_size: -
v_call: TRBV9
j_call: TRBJ1-2
cdr3_nt: TGTGCCAGACCCCCGGGAGGAGCGGACAGGGAGATATATGGCTACACCTTC
cdr3_aa: CARPPGGADREIYGYTF

d_call: -
clone_size: -
v_call: TRBV7-2
j_call: TRBJ1-1
cdr3_nt: TGTGCCAGCAGCTTCCTCCGGAGGGCGAACACTGAAGCTTTCTTT
cdr3_aa: CASSFLRRANTEAFF

d_call: -
clone_size: -
v_call: TRBV27
j_call: TRBJ2-3
cdr3_nt: TGTGCCAGTAGAACCGGGTATACGCAGTATTTT
cdr3_aa: CASRTGYTQYF